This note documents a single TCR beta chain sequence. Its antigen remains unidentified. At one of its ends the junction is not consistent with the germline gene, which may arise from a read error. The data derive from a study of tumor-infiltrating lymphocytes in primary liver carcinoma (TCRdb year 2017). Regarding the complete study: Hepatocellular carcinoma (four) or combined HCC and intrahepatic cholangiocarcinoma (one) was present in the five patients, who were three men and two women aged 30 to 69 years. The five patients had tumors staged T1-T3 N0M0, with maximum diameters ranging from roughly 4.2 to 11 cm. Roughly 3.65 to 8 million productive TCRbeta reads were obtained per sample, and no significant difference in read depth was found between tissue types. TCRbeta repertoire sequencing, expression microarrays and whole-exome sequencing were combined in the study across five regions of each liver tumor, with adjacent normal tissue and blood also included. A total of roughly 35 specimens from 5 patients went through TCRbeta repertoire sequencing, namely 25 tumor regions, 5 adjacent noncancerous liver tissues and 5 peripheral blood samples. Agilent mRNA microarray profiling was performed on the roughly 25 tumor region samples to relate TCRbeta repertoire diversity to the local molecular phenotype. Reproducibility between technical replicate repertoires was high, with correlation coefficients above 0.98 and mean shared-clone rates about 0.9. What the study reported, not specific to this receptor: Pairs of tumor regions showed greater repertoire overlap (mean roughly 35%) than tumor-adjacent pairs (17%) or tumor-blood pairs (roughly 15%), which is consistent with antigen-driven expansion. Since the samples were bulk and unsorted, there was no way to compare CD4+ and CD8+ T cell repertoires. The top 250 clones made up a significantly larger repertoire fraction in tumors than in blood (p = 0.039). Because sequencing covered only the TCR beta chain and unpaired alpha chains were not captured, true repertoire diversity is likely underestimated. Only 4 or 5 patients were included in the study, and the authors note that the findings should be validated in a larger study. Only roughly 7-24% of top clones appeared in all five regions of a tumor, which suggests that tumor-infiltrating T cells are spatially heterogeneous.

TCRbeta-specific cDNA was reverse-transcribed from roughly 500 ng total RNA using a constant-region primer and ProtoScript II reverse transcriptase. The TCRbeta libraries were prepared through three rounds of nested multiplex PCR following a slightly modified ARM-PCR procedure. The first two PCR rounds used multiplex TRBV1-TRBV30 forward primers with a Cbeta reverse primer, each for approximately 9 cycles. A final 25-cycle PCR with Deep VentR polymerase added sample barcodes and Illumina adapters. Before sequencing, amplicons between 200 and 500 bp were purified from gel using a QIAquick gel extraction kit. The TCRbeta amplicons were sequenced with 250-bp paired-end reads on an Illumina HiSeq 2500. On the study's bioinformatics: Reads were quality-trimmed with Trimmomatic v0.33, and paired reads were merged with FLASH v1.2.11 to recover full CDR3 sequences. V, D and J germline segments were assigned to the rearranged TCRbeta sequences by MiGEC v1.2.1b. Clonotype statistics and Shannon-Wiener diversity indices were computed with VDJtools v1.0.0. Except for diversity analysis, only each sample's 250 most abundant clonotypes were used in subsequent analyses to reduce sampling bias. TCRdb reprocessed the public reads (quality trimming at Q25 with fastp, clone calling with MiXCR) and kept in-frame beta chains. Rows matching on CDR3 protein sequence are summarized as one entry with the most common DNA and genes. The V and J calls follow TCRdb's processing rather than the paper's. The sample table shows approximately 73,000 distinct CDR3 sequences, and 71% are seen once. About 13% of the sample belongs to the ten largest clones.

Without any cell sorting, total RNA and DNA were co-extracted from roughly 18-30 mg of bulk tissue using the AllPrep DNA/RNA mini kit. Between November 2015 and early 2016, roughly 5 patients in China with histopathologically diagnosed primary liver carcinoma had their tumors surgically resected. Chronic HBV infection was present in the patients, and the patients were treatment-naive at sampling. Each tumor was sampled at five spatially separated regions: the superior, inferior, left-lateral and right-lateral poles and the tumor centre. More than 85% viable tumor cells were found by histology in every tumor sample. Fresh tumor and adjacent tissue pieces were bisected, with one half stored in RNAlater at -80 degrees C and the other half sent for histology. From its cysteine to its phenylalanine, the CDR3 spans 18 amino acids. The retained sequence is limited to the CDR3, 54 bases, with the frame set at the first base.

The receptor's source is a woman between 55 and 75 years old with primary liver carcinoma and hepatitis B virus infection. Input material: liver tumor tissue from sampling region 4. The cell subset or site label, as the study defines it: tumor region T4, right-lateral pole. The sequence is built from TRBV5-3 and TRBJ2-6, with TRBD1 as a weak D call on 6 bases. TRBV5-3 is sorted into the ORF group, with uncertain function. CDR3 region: CARSPTGHTGRGADVLTF. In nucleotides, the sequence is TGTGCCAGAAGTCCGACCGGACATACAGGGAGAGGGGCCGACGTCCTGACTTTC.